The clone carrying this T cell receptor beta chain was seen a few times. Its antigen is not identified. Per the germline V gene, CDR1 is GTSNPN and CDR2 is SVGIG (reference sequence). V dropped 0 bases and J dropped 4 bases, with 9 bases sitting between them. The CDR3 covers 13 residues. This sample was taken from a study of blood T cells in healthy people across ages. Findings and caveats of the study: Strong correlation was found linking TCR beta diversity to naive T cell percentage.

It was roughly 10 milliliters of peripheral blood that were drawn from each donor. Through a sample-barcoded 5' primer and a J-beta primer mix, a second PCR was run for about 6 to 12 cycles. With 12 random nucleotides, a template-switch adaptor tagged each individual cDNA molecule. Any given sample supplied a minimum of 3 million CDR3-containing paired-end reads. One entry per CDR3 protein results from TCRdb running MiXCR on the 5' RACE reads. The sample has about 1.5 million distinct CDR3 sequences, roughly 43% seen once; the top ten hold approximately 4%. The material sequenced was blood. The chain recombines TRBV30 with TRBJ1-2; D is undetermined. The TCR comes from a woman under 30 in good health. This chain's CDR3 is CAWSVGTSYGYTF. CDR3 DNA: TGTGCCTGGAGTGTCGGTACCTCCTATGGCTACACCTTC.